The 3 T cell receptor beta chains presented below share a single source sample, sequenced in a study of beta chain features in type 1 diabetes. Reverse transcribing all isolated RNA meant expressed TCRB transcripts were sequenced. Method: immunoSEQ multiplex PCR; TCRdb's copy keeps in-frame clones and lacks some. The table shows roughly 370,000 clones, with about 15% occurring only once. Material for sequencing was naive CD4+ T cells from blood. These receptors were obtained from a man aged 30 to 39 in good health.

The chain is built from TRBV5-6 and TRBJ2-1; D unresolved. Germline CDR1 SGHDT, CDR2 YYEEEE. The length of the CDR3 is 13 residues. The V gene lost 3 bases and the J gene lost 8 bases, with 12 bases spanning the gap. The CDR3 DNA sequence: TGTGCCAGCAGCTGGGCCCACGGATATGAGCAGTTCTTC. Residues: CASSWAHGYEQFF.

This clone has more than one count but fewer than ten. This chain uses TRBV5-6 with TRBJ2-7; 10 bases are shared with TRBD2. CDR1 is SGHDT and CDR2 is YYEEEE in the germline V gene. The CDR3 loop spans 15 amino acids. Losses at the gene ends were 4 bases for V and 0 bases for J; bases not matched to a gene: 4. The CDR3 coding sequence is TGTGCCAGCAGCCCGGGACTAGCGAACTCCTACGAGCAGTACGTC. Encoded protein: CASSPGLANSYEQYV.

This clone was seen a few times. The CDR3 bases are TGTGCCGGGGGGCGGAACCCCTCCTACGAGCAGTACGTC. This encodes CAGGRNPSYEQYV. The rearrangement joins TRBV7-2 to TRBJ2-7; either TRBD1 or TRBD2 may fit D (6 bases each). This CDR3 is 13 amino acids long. Germline V gene lookup returns CDR1 SGHTA and CDR2 FQGNSA. Trimming removed 11 bases from V and 0 bases from J, with 14 bases in between.